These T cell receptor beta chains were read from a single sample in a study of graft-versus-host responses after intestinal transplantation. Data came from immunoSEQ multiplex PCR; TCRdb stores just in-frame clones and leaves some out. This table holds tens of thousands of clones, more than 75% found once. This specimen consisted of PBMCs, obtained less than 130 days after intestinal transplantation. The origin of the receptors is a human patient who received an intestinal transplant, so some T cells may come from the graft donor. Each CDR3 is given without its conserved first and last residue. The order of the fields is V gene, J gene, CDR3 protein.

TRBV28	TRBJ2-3	ASSFPRGAGVPDTQY
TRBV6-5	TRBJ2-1	ASKAGGPYNEQF
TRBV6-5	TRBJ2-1	ASSDEGRSSDEQF
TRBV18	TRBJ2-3	ASSPTGYLTDTQY
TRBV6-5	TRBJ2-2	ASSYPTGVDTGELF
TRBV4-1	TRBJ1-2	ASSQVYSAYGYT
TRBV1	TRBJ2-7	TSSQVGQGACEQY
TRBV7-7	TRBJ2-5	ASSLRDREGRETQY
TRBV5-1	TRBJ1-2	ASSWPGQDYGYT
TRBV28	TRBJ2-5	ASSSTPGLVEETQY
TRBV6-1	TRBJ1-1	ASSEGTGANTEAF
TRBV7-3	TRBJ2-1	ASSDLAQEGNEQF
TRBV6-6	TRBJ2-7	ASTGSYEQY
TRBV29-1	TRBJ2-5	SARWQTQY
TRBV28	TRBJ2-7	ASSTSSGPQYH